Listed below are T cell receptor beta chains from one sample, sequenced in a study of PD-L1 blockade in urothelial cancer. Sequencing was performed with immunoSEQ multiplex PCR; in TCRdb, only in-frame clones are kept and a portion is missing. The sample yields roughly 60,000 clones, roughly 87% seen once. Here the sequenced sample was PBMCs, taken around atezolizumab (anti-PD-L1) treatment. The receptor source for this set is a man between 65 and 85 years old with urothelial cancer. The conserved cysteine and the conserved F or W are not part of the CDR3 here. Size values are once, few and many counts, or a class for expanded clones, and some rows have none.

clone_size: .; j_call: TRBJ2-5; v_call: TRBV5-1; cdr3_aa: ASSSGQGARRETQY
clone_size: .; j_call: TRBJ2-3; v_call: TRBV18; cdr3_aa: ASSLEREGTDTQY
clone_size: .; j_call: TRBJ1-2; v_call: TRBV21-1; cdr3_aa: ASSKALGGFNYGYT
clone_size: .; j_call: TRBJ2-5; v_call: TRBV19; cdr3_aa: ASSMRGETQY
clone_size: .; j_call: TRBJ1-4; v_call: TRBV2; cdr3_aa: ASSVFGGANEKLF
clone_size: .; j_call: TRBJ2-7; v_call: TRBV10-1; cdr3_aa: ASSVRTTVRLAGETYEQY
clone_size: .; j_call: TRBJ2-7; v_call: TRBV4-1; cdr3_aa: ASSQPTSDNSYEQY
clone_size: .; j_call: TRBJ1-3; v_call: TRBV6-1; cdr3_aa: ATTQPDPGNTIY
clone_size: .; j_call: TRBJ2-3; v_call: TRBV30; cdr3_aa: AWTPGRGGSTDTQY
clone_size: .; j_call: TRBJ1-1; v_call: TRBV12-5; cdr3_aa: ASGLTQGQGSTEAF
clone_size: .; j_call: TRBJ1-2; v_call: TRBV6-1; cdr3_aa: ASSEAQGNGYT
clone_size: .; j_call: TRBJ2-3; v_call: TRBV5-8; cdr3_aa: ASSLVDTDTQY
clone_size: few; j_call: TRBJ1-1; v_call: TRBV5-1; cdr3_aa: ASSLERDTEAF
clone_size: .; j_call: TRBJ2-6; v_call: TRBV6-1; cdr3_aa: ASSDSGGSNVLT
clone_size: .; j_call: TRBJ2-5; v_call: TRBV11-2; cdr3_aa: ASSLNLGYQETQY
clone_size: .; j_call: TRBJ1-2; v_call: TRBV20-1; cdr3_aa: SASWAGGYT
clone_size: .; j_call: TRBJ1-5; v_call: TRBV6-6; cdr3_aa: ASTGVNNQPQH
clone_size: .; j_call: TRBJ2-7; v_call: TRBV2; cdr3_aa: ASTQGRFSYEQY